These 7 T cell receptor beta chains originate from one sample sequenced in a study of blood T cell repertoires in COVID-19. This table comes from immunoSEQ multiplex PCR, and its TCRdb copy is limited to in-frame clones, with some not included. Of about 210,000 clones in the sample, 80% were seen once. Sample: peripheral blood. Source of these receptors: a man aged 55 to 70 with acute or convalescent COVID-19.

The chain links TRBV7-3 to TRBJ2-3, with 11 bases lining up with TRBD2. Germline CDR1 reads SGHTA; CDR2 reads FQGTGA. J gave up 4 bases and V 3 bases, and 12 bases lay outside the gene matches. This CDR3 is built from 18 residues. Here the CDR3 DNA reads TGTGCCAGCAGCTTCGGGCTGCTTAGTAGCGGGAGGGCAGATACGCAGTATTTT. Its translation: CASSFGLLSSGRADTQYF. Drawing the rest from reference TRBV7-3 and TRBJ2-3, the complete variable domain is GAGVSQTPSNKVTEKGKYVELRCDPISGHTALYWYRQSLGQGPEFLIYFQGTGAADDSGLPNDRFFAVRPEGSVSTLKIQRTERGDSAVYLCASSFGLLSSGRADTQYFGPGTRLTVL.

This chain connects TRBV4-3 to TRBJ1-1, with a possible D match to TRBD1 (5 bases). V dropped 2 bases and J dropped 0 bases, with 7 bases sitting between them. This CDR3 spans 14 amino acids. Looked up from germline, CDR1 is LGHNA and CDR2 is YSLEER. In DNA, the CDR3 is TGCGCCAGCAGCCAAAGGGGCTTGAACACTGAAGCTTTCTTT. Amino acids: CASSQRGLNTEAFF.

The chain links TRBV19 to TRBJ1-4, with a weak D call TRBD1 (5 bases). Germline assignment: CDR1 LNHDA and CDR2 SQIVND (reference sequence). V dropped 3 bases and J dropped 1 base, with 9 bases sitting between them. CDR3 size: 15 residues. The CDR3 protein is CASSMSGVTNEKLFF. In DNA form, the CDR3 reads TGTGCCAGTAGTATGTCGGGGGTAACTAATGAAAAACTGTTTTTT.

The chain is built from TRBV6-1 and TRBJ2-1; TRBD2 aligns across 11 bases. Germline values: CDR1 MNHNS, CDR2 SASEGT. Losses at the gene ends were 3 bases for V and 7 bases for J; bases not matched to a gene: 11. The CDR3 runs to 17 residues. CDR3: CASSEVVAGGRGNEQFF. Here the CDR3 DNA reads TGTGCCAGCAGTGAGGTGGTAGCGGGAGGGCGGGGGAATGAGCAGTTCTTC.

The chain is built from TRBV10-1 and TRBJ1-2; 7 nucleotides line up with TRBD1. The CDR3 has 15 amino acids. Germline V lookup: CDR1 WNHNN, CDR2 SYGVQD (reference sequence). Unmatched junction bases numbered 7, after V lost 0 bases and J lost 6 bases. The CDR3: CASSESRGRRNGYTF. For the CDR3, the DNA is TGCGCCAGCAGTGAGTCGAGGGGGCGCAGAAATGGCTACACCTTC.

The chain carries TRBV10-3 and TRBJ2-1; 9 positions agree with TRBD2. V trimming: 0 bases; J trimming: 5 bases; junction bases outside the gene matches: 2. In germline, CDR1 is ENHRY, CDR2 SYGVKD. The CDR3 consists of 15 residues. The CDR3 region has the DNA TGTGCCATCAGTGAGTCGCAGCGGGGGGACAATGAGCAGTTCTTC. Translated: CAISESQRGDNEQFF.

The gene calls are TRBV6-2 or TRBV6-3 and TRBJ2-3, with 7 nucleotides matching TRBD2. In germline, CDR1 is MNHEY, CDR2 SVGEGT. The CDR3 has 17 residues. The J segment lost 0 bases and the V segment lost 0 bases, leaving 6 bases of the junction unmatched. The CDR3 nucleotides read TGTGCCAGCAGTTACTCTGGACTAGAATGGAGCACAGATACGCAGTATTTT. Encoded protein: CASSYSGLEWSTDTQYF.